The source of this TCR beta chain is a study of regulatory T cells in long-lasting Graves disease. Time point specified: newly diagnosed GD, antithyroid drugs for less than 3 months. PBMCs were the source of the RNA used for TCR sequencing. This CDR3 comprises 16 residues. Deletions cut 5 bases from V and 3 bases from J, with 17 bases between. Per germline, CDR1 MDHEN and CDR2 SYDVKM. Both iRepertoire HTBI primers and Arm-PCR of CDR3 regions were used to build the TCR beta libraries. TCRdb itself ran the multiplex PCR reads through MiXCR, one entry per CDR3 protein. This sample has 500,000 or so distinct CDR3 sequences, with roughly a sixth found just once. This clonotype was counted at least ten times. The data were also submitted as part of a second study, on T cells in Graves' hyperthyroidism and ophthalmopathy. That paper states: Thyroid ultrasound and orbital computed tomography, with clinical symptoms and serum thyroxine and TRAb, informed diagnoses. An initial round of RT-PCR targeting the TCR CDR3 relied on the HTBI primer set. Researchers found most expanded thyroid clonotypes above 0.001 in blood as well.

V usage is TRBV28 and J usage is TRBJ1-5; tentative D call: TRBD1 (6 bases). This TCR derives from a woman aged 40 to 65 with Graves disease. Source: peripheral blood mononuclear cells (PBMCs), taken at new diagnosis, from a patient treated with antithyroid drugs. The CDR3 reads CASSLTQGRFNQPQHF. The CDR3 nucleotides are TGTGCCAGCAGTCTAACACAGGGACGGTTCAATCAGCCCCAGCATTTT.